The clone carrying this T cell receptor beta chain turned up a few times. Its specificity is unknown. Clones were read by immunoSEQ multiplex PCR, and TCRdb kept only the in-frame ones, dropping some. Among about 21,000 clones listed, 78% were seen once. This entry belongs to a study of CD4+ T cells in melanoma. Study findings and constraints: A reported correlation linked neoantigen-specific CD4+ T cells to CD8+, macrophage and B cell function.

Germline CDR1 and CDR2: MNHEY and SMNVEV (reference sequence). The CDR3 consists of 14 residues. With 3 bases clipped from V and 6 bases from J, the junction kept 4 bases outside the gene matches. The V call is TRBV27, the J call TRBJ2-7; TRBD2 agrees at 11 bases. This clonotype was sampled from a human donor with melanoma. The DNA of the CDR3 is TGTGCCAGCAGTTTGACTAGCGGGGCCCCCGAGCAGTACTTC. Its translation: CASSLTSGAPEQYF.